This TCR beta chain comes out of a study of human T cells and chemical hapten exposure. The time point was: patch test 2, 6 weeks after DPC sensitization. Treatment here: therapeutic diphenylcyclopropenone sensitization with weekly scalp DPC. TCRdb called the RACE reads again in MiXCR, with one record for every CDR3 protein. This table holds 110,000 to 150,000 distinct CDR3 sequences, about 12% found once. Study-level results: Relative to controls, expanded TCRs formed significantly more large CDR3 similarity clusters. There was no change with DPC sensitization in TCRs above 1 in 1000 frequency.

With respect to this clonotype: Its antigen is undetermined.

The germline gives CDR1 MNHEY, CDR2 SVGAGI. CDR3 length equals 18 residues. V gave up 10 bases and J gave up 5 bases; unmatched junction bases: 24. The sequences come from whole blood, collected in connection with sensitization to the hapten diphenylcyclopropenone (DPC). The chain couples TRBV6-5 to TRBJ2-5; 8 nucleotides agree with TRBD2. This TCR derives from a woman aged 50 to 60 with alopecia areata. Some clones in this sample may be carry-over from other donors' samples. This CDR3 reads CATKAWGLEGVGTETQYF. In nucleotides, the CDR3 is TGTGCCACCAAAGCGTGGGGACTAGAAGGAGTAGGGACGGAGACCCAGTACTTC.